This T cell receptor beta chain was sequenced for a study of spatial heterogeneity in lung cancer. Stated time point: sample taken at primary tumor resection. There were 70 to 80 donors, all of them untreated patients with early-stage non-small cell lung cancer. TCRs were sequenced from unsorted whole RNA of tumor, nontumor lung or PBMC. This clonotype showed up many times. V trimming: 1 base; J trimming: 9 bases; junction bases outside the gene matches: 10. Germline loops: CDR1 SGHVS, CDR2 FQNEAQ. The CDR3 is 16 amino acids. TCRdb itself ran the 5' RACE reads through MiXCR, one entry per CDR3 protein. The table lists 10,000 to 15,000 distinct CDR3 sequences, 3.8% of them singletons, with over 35% in the top ten.

This TCR was sampled from a male donor with early-stage non-small cell lung cancer. The chain links TRBV7-8 to TRBJ2-1; 9 bases align to TRBD2. Sample: PBMCs, taken at surgery. The CDR3 DNA reads TGTGCCAGCAGCTTAGTAGCGGGAGTCCATCCCCCTGAGCAGTTCTTC. It codes for CASSLVAGVHPPEQFF.